A selection of T cell receptor beta chains follows, all from one sample in a study of blood T cells in healthy people across ages. Using its own MiXCR run on the 5' RACE reads, TCRdb lists one record per CDR3 protein. The profile shows about 1.4 million distinct CDR3 sequences, roughly 59% of them singletons. Sequenced input: blood. These TCRs come from a man younger than 35 in good health. Both conserved end residues are trimmed from each CDR3. Fields, in order: V gene, J gene, CDR3 protein.

TRBV7-2	TRBJ2-5	ASSLLGRDQETQY
TRBV4-2	TRBJ2-4	ASSQEDLAGGLYKNIQY
TRBV6-5	TRBJ2-1	ASSSSGTLFNEQF
TRBV15	TRBJ2-7	ATSREGGSEQY
TRBV4-2	TRBJ2-7	ASSQLIRDRAYEQY
TRBV7-8	TRBJ2-7	ASSTGLGGQSDEQY
TRBV13	TRBJ2-7	ASSLIPYETGESYEQY
TRBV20-1	TRBJ1-2	SARVPGAPYGYT
TRBV12-3/TRBV12-4	TRBJ2-3	ATDRGEGDTQY
TRBV29-1	TRBJ2-1	SVRFGEFSYNEQF
TRBV7-2	TRBJ2-6	ASSLGWGAGANVLT
TRBV7-9	TRBJ2-1	ASSSILGDEQF
TRBV6-1	-	ASSERKGEQY
TRBV18	TRBJ2-1	ASSPPTGGPGNEQF
TRBV28	TRBJ2-5	ASISGLANNEQY
TRBV5-1	TRBJ2-2	ASSYGTSGAGELF
TRBV4-3	TRBJ2-3	ASSQERDTDTQY
TRBV27	TRBJ2-1	ASSPPPGQIYNEQF
TRBV28	TRBJ2-3	ASSSGLAGGKDTQY
TRBV20-1	TRBJ2-7	SARSSWLAGGELSYEQY
TRBV6-6	TRBJ2-5	ASSPPGLGYNEQY
TRBV20-1	TRBJ1-6	SARDIVKQADSPLH
TRBV27	TRBJ2-1	ASSWGQGAYNEQF
TRBV20-1	TRBJ2-1	SVPIGREMIHEQF
TRBV7-9	TRBJ1-2	ASSLEVAGDHGYT
TRBV6-5	TRBJ1-2	ASSRTGYNGYT
TRBV4-3	TRBJ2-3	ASSQARGSSTDTQY
TRBV11-3	TRBJ2-5	ASSFSTPGQETQY
TRBV29-1	TRBJ2-7	SVMVAGDYEQY
TRBV11-2	TRBJ2-4	ASSLVPVYGQY
TRBV2	TRBJ2-3	ASSAFERGAGTDTQY
TRBV29-1	TRBJ2-7	SVKGNLGYEQY